This T cell receptor (beta chain) derives from a study of OX40 agonist ivuxolimab in advanced cancers. TCRdb's table, derived via immunoSEQ multiplex PCR, lists solely in-frame clones and lacks some. The repertoire consists of tens of thousands of clones, with 65% to 85% occurring once and the leading ten covering around 25%. Germline CDR1 GTSNPN, CDR2 SVGIG (reference sequence). The CDR3 length is 13 residues. V lost 2 bases, J lost 3 bases, and 8 bases lay in between. The V and J genes are TRBV30 and TRBJ2-1; D gene unclear. This receptor was identified in an adult with an advanced solid tumor such as melanoma, head and neck, liver or kidney cancer. The specimen comprised CD4+ or CD8+ T cells sorted from blood, sampled in a trial of the OX40 agonist ivuxolimab. DNA for the CDR3: TGTGCCTGGAGTATATCTAACTACAATGAGCAGTTCTTC. Its translation: CAWSISNYNEQFF. Filled out from reference TRBV30 and TRBJ2-1, the complete variable domain reads SQTIHQWPATLVQPVGSPLSLECTVEGTSNPNLYWYRQAAGRGLQLLFYSVGIGQISSEVPQNLSASRPQDRQFILSSKKLLLSDSGFYLCAWSISNYNEQFFGPGTRLTVL.